This note documents a single T cell receptor (beta chain) sequence. V lost 0 bases, J lost 3 bases, and 2 bases stayed unmatched. The CDR3 runs 14 residues. Germline lookup yields CDR1 SGDLS and CDR2 YYNGEE. This record comes from a study of T cell changes during pregnancy in multiple sclerosis. The method was immunoSEQ multiplex PCR; TCRdb's version includes in-frame clones alone and lacks a portion of them. The sample lists tens of thousands of clones, approximately 92% occurring once. The chain links TRBV9 to TRBJ2-7; TRBD1 matches 8 bases. This TCR came from a female donor with multiple sclerosis, enrolled in a pregnancy study. The specimen comprised peripheral blood, sampled in the second trimester of pregnancy. The CDR3 spells CASSVAGQGYEQYF. Here the CDR3 DNA reads TGTGCCAGCAGCGTAGCCGGACAGGGCTACGAGCAGTACTTC.